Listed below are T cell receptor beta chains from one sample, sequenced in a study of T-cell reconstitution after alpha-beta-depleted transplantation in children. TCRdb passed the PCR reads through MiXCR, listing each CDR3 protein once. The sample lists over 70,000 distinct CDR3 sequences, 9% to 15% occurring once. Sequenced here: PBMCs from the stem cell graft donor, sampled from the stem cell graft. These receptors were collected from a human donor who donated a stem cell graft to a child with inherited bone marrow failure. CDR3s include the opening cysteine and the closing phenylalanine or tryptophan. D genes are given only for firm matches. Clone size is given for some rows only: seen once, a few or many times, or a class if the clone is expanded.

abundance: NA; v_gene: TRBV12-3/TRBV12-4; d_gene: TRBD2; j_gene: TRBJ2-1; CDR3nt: TGTGCCAGCAGTCCAGCCGGCGGGGGAACCTACAATGAGCAGTTCTTC; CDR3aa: CASSPAGGGTYNEQFF
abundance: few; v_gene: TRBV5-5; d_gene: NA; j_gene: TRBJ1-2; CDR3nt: TGTGCCAGCAGCTTGGGTGACTCGGCAGGCACCTTC; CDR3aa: CASSLGDSAGTF
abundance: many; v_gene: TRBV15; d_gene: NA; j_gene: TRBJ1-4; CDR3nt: TGTGCCACCAGCTCCCACTCCGTTGGAACGGGGGAAAAACTGTTTTTT; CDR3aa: CATSSHSVGTGEKLFF
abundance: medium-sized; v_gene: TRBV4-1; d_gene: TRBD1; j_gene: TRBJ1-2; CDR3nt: TGCGCCAGCAGCCGGCAGACAGGGGGCGGTGGTGGCTACACCTTC; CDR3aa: CASSRQTGGGGGYTF
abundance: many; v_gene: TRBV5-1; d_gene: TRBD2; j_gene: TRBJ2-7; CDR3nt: TGCGCCAGCAGCTTGGGACTAGCGGGCGAGCAGTACTTC; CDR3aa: CASSLGLAGEQYF
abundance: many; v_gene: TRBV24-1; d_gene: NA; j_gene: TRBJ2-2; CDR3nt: TGTGCCACCAGTGATTATGGGGTGGGGGAGCTGTTTTTT; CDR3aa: CATSDYGVGELFF
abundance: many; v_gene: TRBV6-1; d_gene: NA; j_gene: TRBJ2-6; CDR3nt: TGTGCCAGCAACTTAAACCGACCGGGACCTCGGGGGGCCAACGTCCTGACTTTC; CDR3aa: CASNLNRPGPRGANVLTF
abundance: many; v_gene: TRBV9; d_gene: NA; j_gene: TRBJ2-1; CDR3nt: TGTGCCAGCAGCGTAGGGGGGCATTACAATGAGCAGTTCTTC; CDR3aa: CASSVGGHYNEQFF
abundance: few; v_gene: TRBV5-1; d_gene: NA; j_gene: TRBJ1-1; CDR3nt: TGCGCCAGCAGCACCGGGAGGAACACTGAAGCTTTCTTT; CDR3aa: CASSTGRNTEAFF
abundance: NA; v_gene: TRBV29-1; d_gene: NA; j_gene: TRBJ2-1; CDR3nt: TGCAGCGTTGTGGGCAGCTACAATGAGCAGTTCTTC; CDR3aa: CSVVGSYNEQFF
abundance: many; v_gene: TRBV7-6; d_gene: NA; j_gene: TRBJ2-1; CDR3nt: TGTGCCAGCAGCACACCCGGGACAAGCTACAATGAGCAGTTCTTC; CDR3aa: CASSTPGTSYNEQFF
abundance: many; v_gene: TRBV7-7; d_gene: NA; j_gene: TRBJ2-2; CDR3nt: TGTGCTTACGGACCGGGAGAGGCCGGGGAGCTGTTTTTT; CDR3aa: CAYGPGEAGELFF
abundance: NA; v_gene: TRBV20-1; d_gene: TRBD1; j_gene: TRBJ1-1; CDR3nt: TGCAGTGCTAGAGACCTGGGACAGGGGGCGGGAAAAATGAACACTGAAGCTTTCTTT; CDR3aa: CSARDLGQGAGKMNTEAFF
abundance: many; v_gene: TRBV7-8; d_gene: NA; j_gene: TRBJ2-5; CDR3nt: TGTGCCAGCAGCTTAGCGCAGGGGTTGAGGGTTTTTGAATTGGCCCAGTACTTC; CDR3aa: CASSLAQGLRVFELAQYF
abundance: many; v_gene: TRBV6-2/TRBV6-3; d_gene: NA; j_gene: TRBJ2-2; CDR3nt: TGTGCCAGCCGAGACGGGGAGCTGTTTTTT; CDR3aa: CASRDGELFF
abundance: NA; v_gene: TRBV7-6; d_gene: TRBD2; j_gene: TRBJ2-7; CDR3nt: TGTGCCAGCAGCTTAGGCTTCGCCGCGGGAGCGCTCTACGAGCAGTACTTC; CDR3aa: CASSLGFAAGALYEQYF
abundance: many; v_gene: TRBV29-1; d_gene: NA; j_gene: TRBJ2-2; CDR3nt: TGCAGCGTTGAAGAGGGGACCGGGGAGCTGTTTTTT; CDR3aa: CSVEEGTGELFF
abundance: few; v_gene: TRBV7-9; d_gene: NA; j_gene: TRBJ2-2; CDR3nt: TGTGCCAGCAGGACAATCGTGGGAGAGTCGAACACCGGGGAGCTGTTTTTT; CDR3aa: CASRTIVGESNTGELFF
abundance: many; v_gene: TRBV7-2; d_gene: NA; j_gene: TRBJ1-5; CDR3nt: TGTGCCAGCAGCTTAGTCGAATGGAATCAGCCCCAGCATTTT; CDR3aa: CASSLVEWNQPQHF
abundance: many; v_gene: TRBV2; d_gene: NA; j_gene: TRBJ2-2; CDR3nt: TGTGCCAGCAGTTTATCCGGGACGGTAACCGGGGAGCTGTTTTTT; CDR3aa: CASSLSGTVTGELFF
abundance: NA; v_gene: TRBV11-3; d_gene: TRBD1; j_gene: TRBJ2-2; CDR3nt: TGTGCCAGCAGCTCGGACAGGGGATCCTCCGGGGAGCTGTTTTTT; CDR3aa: CASSSDRGSSGELFF
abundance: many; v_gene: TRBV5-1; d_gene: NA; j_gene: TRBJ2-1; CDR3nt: TGCGCCAGCAGCTTAGAGGGTGAGCAGTTCTTC; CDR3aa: CASSLEGEQFF
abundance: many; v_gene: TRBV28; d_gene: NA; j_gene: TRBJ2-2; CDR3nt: TGTGCCAGCAGTTTTGAGCTGTATATTAACACCGGGGAGCTGTTTTTT; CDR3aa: CASSFELYINTGELFF
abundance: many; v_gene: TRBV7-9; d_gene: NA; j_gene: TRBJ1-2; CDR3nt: TGTGCCAGCAGCTGGGCCTCTCCCCCCTATGGCTACACCTTC; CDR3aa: CASSWASPPYGYTF
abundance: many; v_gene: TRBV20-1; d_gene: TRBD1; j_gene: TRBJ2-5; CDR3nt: TGCAGTGCTAGAGGGACAGGAGCTGGGAGCCAGTACTTC; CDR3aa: CSARGTGAGSQYF
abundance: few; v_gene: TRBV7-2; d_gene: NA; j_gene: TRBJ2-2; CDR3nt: TGTGCCAGCAGCTTATTTGGTGGCGGGGGCAACACCGGGGAGCTGTTTTTT; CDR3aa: CASSLFGGGGNTGELFF
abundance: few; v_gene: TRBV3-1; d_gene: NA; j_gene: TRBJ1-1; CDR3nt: TGTGCCAGCAGCCAAGATCTTGGCACTGAAGCTTTCTTT; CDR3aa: CASSQDLGTEAFF
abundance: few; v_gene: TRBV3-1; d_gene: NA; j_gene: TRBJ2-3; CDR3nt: TGTGCCAGCAGCCTACCCGAAGATACGCAGTATTTT; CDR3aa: CASSLPEDTQYF
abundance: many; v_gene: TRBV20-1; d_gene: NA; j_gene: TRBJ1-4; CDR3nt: TGCAGTGCTAGGATGGGGCGTAACCTCATTAATGAAAAACTGTTTTTT; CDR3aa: CSARMGRNLINEKLFF
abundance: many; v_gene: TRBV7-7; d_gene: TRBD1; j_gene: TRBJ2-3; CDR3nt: TGTGCTAGCAGCTTAGGGACAGGGGGAGTCGATACGCAGTATTTT; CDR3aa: CASSLGTGGVDTQYF
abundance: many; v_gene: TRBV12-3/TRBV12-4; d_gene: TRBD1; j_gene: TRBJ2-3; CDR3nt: TGTGCCAGCAGTTCGAGACAGGGGACAGATACGCAGTATTTT; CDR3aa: CASSSRQGTDTQYF
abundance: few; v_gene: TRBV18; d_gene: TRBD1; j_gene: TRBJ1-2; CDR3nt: TGTGCCAGCTCACCACTGGGACAGGGGGCAAGAGGCTACACCTTC; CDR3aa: CASSPLGQGARGYTF
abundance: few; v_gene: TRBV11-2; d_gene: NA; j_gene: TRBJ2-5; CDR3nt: TGTGCCAGCAGTAAGGAGATCCAAGAGACCCAGTACTTC; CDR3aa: CASSKEIQETQYF
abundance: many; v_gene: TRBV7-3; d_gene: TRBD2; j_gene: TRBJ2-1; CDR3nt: TGTGCCAGCAGCCCACAGGGACTAGCGGGGGAAAATGAGCAGTTCTTC; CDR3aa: CASSPQGLAGENEQFF
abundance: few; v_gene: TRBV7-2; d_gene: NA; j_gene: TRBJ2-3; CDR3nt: TGTGCCAGCAGCGCCTTCACAGATACGCAGTATTTT; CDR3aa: CASSAFTDTQYF
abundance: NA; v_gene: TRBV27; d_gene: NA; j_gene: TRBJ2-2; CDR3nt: TGTGCCAGCAGTTACCTCCCCGGGGAGCTGTTTTTT; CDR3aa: CASSYLPGELFF
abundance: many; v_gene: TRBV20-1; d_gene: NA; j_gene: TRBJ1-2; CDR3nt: TGCAGTGCCTCCGACGGGACCTATGGCTACACCTTC; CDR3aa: CSASDGTYGYTF
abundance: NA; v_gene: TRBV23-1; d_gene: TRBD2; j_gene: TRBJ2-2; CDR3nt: TGCGCCAGGGGGGACTACAACACCGGGGAGCTGTTTTTT; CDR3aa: CARGDYNTGELFF
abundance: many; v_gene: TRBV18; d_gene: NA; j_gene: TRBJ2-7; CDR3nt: TGTGCCAGCTCACCGCGGGACGGCAGTATTCCCTACGAGCAGTACTTC; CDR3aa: CASSPRDGSIPYEQYF
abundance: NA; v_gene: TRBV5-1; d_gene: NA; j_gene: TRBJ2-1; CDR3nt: TGCGCCAGCAGCTTGGATATGATAGTCCAGCAGTTCTTC; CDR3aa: CASSLDMIVQQFF
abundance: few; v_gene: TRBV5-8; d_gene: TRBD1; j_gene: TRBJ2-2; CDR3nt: TGTGCCAGCAGCTTGGATTTTCCGGACAGGGGGTCCGGGGAGCTGTTTTTT; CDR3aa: CASSLDFPDRGSGELFF
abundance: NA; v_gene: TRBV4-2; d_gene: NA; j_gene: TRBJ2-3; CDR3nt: TGTGCCAGCAGCCAAGATACCTGGGGCGGGACAACTTTCACAGATACGCAGTATTTT; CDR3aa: CASSQDTWGGTTFTDTQYF
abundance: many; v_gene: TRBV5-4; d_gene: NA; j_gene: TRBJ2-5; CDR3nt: TGTGCCAGCAGCTTGCGCCCTCAGGGGGGGGAGACCCAGTACTTC; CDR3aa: CASSLRPQGGETQYF
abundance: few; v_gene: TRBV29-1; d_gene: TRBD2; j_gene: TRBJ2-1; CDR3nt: TGCAGCGTTACTAGCGGGTTAAAGGAAAATGAGCAGTTCTTC; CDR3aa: CSVTSGLKENEQFF
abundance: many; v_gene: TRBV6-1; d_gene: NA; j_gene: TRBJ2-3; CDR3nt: TGTGCCAGCAGTGAAAAGGGGACAGATACGCAGTATTTT; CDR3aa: CASSEKGTDTQYF
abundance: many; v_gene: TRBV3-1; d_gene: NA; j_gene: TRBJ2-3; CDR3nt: TGTGCCAGCAGCTCTAGGGGTGGCAGGGGAGCAGATACGCAGTATTTT; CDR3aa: CASSSRGGRGADTQYF
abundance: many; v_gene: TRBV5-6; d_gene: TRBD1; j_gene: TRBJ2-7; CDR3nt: TGTGCCAGCAGCGTGACGGACAGGGACCTCTACGAGCAGTACTTC; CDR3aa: CASSVTDRDLYEQYF
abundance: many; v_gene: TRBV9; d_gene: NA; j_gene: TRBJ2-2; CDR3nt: TGTGCCAGCAGCGTAGCGCGGGATACCTCGAACACCGGGGAGCTGTTTTTT; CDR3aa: CASSVARDTSNTGELFF
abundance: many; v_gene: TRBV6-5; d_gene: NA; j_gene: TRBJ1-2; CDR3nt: TGTGCCAGCAGCCCGACAGTTTCGAACTATGGCTACACCTTC; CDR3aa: CASSPTVSNYGYTF
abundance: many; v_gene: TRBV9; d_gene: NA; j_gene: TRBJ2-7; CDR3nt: TGTGCCAGCAGCGTGGAGGTCAGGGACGAGCAGTACTTC; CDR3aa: CASSVEVRDEQYF
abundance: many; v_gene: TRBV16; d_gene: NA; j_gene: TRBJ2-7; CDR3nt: TGTGCCAGCGCCAGCTCCTACGAGCAGTACTTC; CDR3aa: CASASSYEQYF
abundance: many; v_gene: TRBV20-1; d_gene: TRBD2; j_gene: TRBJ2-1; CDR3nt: TGCAGTGCTCGGAGCGGGAGCTCCTACAATGAGCAGTTCTTC; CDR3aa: CSARSGSSYNEQFF